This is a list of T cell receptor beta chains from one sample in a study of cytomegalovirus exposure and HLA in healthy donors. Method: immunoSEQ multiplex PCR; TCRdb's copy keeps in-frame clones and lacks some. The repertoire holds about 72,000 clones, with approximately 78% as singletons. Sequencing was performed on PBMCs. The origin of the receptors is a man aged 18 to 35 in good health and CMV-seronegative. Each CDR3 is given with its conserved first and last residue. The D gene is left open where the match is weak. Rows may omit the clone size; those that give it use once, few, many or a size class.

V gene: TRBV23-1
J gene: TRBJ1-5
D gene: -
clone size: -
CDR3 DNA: TGCGCCAGCAGTCCCCTCCTAAACGGAGCGGACTATTTT
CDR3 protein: CASSPLLNGADYF

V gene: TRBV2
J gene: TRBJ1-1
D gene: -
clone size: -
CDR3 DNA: TGTGCCAGCACCGAACTCGGTACAGCCACTGAAGCTTTCTTT
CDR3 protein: CASTELGTATEAFF

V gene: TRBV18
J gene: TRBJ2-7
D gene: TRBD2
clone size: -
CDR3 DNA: TGTGCCAGCTCACCAAATAGCGGGGCTACCTACGAGCAGTACTTC
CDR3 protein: CASSPNSGATYEQYF

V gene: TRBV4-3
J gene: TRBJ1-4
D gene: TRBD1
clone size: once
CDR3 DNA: TGCGCCAGCAGCCAAGACGCCGCAGGGGGGAATGAAAAACTGTTTTTT
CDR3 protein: CASSQDAAGGNEKLFF

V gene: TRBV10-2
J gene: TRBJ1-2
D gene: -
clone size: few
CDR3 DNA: TGCGCCAGCAGTGGAAGCAGGGTTGATGGCTACACCTTC
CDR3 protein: CASSGSRVDGYTF

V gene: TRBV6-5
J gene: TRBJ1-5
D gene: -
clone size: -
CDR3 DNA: TGTGCCAGCAGATCGCAGAGCAATAGCAATAAGCACCAGCATTTT
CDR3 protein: CASRSQSNSNKHQHF

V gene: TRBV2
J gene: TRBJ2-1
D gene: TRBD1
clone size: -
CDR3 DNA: TGTGCCAGCAGGACGGACAGGGTTCTCGGTGAGCAGTTCTTC
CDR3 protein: CASRTDRVLGEQFF

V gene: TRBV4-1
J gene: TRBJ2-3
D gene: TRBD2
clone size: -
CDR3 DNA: TGCGCCAGCAGCCAAGTAGGGAGGGGTCCTCGAAATACGCAGTATTTT
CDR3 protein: CASSQVGRGPRNTQYF

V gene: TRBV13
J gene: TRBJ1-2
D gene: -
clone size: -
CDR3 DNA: TGTGCCAGCAGCCCAGGACAGACTAACTATGGCTACACCTTC
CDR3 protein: CASSPGQTNYGYTF

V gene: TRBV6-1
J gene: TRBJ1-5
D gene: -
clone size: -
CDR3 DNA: TGTGCCAGCAGTCAACAACAGGGCGTAAGGCAGTCCCAGCATTTT
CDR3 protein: CASSQQQGVRQSQHF

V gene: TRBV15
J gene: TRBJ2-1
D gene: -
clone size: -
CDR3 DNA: TGTGCCACCAGCAGAGGTGGACTCGGAAGCTCCTACAATGAGCAGTTCTTC
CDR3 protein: CATSRGGLGSSYNEQFF

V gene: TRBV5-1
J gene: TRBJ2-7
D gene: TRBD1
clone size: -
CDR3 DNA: TGCGCCAGCAGCTTGATATTCGGGCAGGGGGCTCACGAGCAGTACTTC
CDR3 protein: CASSLIFGQGAHEQYF

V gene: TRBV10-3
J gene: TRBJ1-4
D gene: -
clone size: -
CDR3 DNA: TGTGCCATCAGTGAGTCCCTAGGAGGAGAAAAACTGTTTTTT
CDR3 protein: CAISESLGGEKLFF

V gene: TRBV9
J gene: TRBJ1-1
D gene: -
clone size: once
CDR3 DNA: TGTGCCAGCAGCGTTGACAGGAACACTGAAGCTTTCTTT
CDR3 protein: CASSVDRNTEAFF

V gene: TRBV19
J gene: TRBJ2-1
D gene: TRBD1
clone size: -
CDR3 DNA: TGTGCCACTTACCGGGACAGGGAGGCTGAGCAGTTCTTC
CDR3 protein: CATYRDREAEQFF

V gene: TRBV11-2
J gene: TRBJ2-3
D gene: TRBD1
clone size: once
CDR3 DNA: TGTGCCAGCAGCTTAGATACAGGGGCAGATACGCAGTATTTT
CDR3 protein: CASSLDTGADTQYF